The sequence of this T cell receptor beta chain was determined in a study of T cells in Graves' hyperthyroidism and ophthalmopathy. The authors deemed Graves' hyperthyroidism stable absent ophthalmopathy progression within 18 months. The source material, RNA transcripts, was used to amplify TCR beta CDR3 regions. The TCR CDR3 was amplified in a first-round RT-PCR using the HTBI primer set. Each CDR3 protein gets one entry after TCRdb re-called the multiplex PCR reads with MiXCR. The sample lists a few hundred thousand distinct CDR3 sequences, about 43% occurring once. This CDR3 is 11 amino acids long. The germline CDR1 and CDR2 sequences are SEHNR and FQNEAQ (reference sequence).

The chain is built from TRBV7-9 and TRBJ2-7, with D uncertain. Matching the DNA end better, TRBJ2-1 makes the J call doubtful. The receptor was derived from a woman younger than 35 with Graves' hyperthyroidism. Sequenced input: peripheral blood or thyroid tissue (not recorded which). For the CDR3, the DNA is TGTGCCAGCAGCCGAGGTCCCGAGCAGTTCTTC. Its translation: CASSRGPEQFF.